This entry lists 16 T cell receptor beta chains sequenced from one sample in a study of shared clonotypes between healthy human individuals. Data came from immunoSEQ multiplex PCR; TCRdb stores just in-frame clones and leaves some out. This sample has under 650,000 clones; about 96% occur once, and the top ten carry roughly 0.06%. Sequencing input: naive CD4+ T cells sorted from blood. The sample's subset: CD45RA+ positively selected. Receptors originate from a woman in her 30s in good health.

This chain connects TRBV4-2 to TRBJ1-3, with 10 bases identical to TRBD1. V shed 0 bases, J shed 2 bases, and the junction held 4 bases outside the gene matches. CDR3 length: 17 amino acids. CDR1 and CDR2 (germline): LGHNA, YNFKEQ. For the CDR3, the DNA is TGTGCCAGCAGCCAAGAACCCGGGACAGGGGCTGGAAACACCATATATTTT. It specifies CASSQEPGTGAGNTIYF.

The rearrangement links TRBV28 to TRBJ2-7; D might be TRBD2 (6 bases). This CDR3 contains 14 residues. Germline V gene data show CDR1 as MDHEN and CDR2 as SYDVKM. V lost 7 bases and J 2 bases, leaving 15 bases between the germline ends. Here the CDR3 reads CASTLSGTPYEQYF. The CDR3, as DNA: TGTGCCAGCACCCTTTCCGGGACTCCCTACGAGCAGTACTTC.

The rearrangement joins TRBV2 to TRBJ1-5; D gene unclear. Germline V gives CDR1 SNHLY, CDR2 FYNNEI. V was clipped by 8 bases and J by 6 bases, with 11 bases between them. The CDR3 spans 12 residues. Here the CDR3 reads CASRREGQPQHF. The CDR3, as DNA: TGTGCCAGCCGCCGAGAAGGTCAGCCCCAGCATTTT.

V gene TRBV25-1 combines with J gene TRBJ2-1; 13 positions agree with TRBD2. The CDR3 runs to 17 residues. The J segment lost 6 bases and the V segment lost 5 bases, leaving 10 bases of the junction unmatched. Germline V lookup: CDR1 MGHDK, CDR2 SYGVNS. CDR3 in amino acids: CASSLSLTSGRRNEQFF. DNA of the CDR3: TGTGCCAGCAGTTTAAGTCTGACTAGCGGGAGGCGCAATGAGCAGTTCTTC.

The chain joins TRBV7-9 to TRBJ2-5, with a weak D call TRBD1 (6 bases). Judging by the DNA end, TRBJ2-7 fits better; the J call may be wrong. CDR1 is SEHNR and CDR2 is FQNEAQ in the germline V gene (reference sequence). This CDR3 region has 17 residues. The CDR3 DNA is TGTGCCAGCAGCCCACAATTTAGTGGACAGAGCTCCTACGAGCAGTACTTC. Translation gives CASSPQFSGQSSYEQYF.

The chain joins TRBV5-1 to TRBJ2-7, with 9 bases that match TRBD1. The CDR3 is made up of 17 amino acids. The V gene's germline CDR1 is SGHRS and CDR2 YFSETQ. Trimming removed 5 bases from V and 5 bases from J; junction bases left unmatched: 17. The chain's CDR3 is CASSPVLDGTGIHEQYF. The CDR3 nucleotides read TGCGCCAGCAGTCCCGTACTAGACGGGACAGGGATCCACGAGCAGTACTTC.

This chain joins TRBV11-2 and TRBJ2-4; tentatively, D is TRBD1 or TRBD2 (5 bases each). V dropped 0 bases and J dropped 1 base, with 10 bases sitting between them. The germline V gene has CDR1 SGHAT and CDR2 FQNNGV. This CDR3 has 16 residues. In nucleotides, the CDR3 is TGTGCCAGCAGCTTAGATGGGGGAACGGCCAAAAACATTCAGTACTTC. This sequence encodes CASSLDGGTAKNIQYF. Drawing the rest from reference TRBV11-2 and TRBJ2-4, the complete variable domain is EAGVAQSPRYKIIEKRQSVAFWCNPISGHATLYWYQQILGQGPKLLIQFQNNGVVDDSQLPKDRFSAERLKGVDSTLKIQPAKLEDSAVYLCASSLDGGTAKNIQYFGAGTRLSVL.

J is TRBJ2-7 and V is TRBV7-2; TRBD2 is a possible D gene (5 bases). The CDR3 totals 13 residues. V dropped 5 bases and J dropped 3 bases, with 11 bases sitting between them. Germline CDR1 reads SGHTA; CDR2 reads FQGNSA. The CDR3 nucleotides read TGTGCCAGCAGCCCTGGACGGGGCTACGAGCAGTACTTC. This sequence encodes CASSPGRGYEQYF.

The chain couples TRBV19 to TRBJ2-3, with D perhaps matching TRBD1 or TRBD2 (6 bases each). Between the trimmed V and J ends, which lost 3 bases and 3 bases, there was a span of 16 bases. This CDR3 is built from 16 residues. Germline-derived CDR1 and CDR2 are LNHDA and SQIVND (reference sequence). The CDR3 protein is CASSIRGLGGTDTQYF. The CDR3 DNA follows: TGTGCCAGTAGTATCCGGGGCCTAGGGGGGACAGATACGCAGTATTTT. Together with reference TRBV19 and TRBJ2-3, the CDR3 gives the full variable domain: DGGITQSPKYLFRKEGQNVTLSCEQNLNHDAMYWYRQDPGQGLRLIYYSQIVNDFQKGDIAEGYSVSREKKESFPLTVTSAQKNPTAFYLCASSIRGLGGTDTQYFGPGTRLTVL.

This clone was found once. The rearrangement joins TRBV5-1 to TRBJ1-2, with a possible D match to TRBD1 (6 bases). Germline lookup yields CDR1 SGHRS and CDR2 YFSETQ. Trimming removed 3 bases at V and 4 bases at J, with 19 bases between. The CDR3 sequence is 16 residues long. CDR3 nucleotides: TGCGCCAGCAGCTCCTACCTGCCGGACAGCCTCTATGGCTACACCTTC. Translated: CASSSYLPDSLYGYTF.

The rearrangement joins TRBV9 to TRBJ1-2; 11 bases line up with TRBD1. Losses at the gene ends were 1 base for V and 4 bases for J; bases not matched to a gene: 9. Looked up from germline, CDR1 is SGDLS and CDR2 is YYNGEE. This CDR3 is built from 17 residues. The CDR3 here is CASSVHQGTGGSYGYTF. The CDR3 nucleotides are TGTGCCAGCAGCGTACATCAAGGGACAGGGGGGAGCTATGGCTACACCTTC.

CDR3 sequence reads: CASSPGQGNSYTF. The CDR3 bases are TGCGCCAGCAGCCCTGGACAGGGGAATAGCTACACCTTC. This rearrangement joins TRBV5-1 to TRBJ1-2; TRBD1 agrees at 9 bases. Germline assignment: CDR1 SGHRS and CDR2 YFSETQ. With 4 bases clipped from V and 9 bases from J, the junction kept 7 bases outside the gene matches. CDR3 length: 13 residues.

The J gene is TRBJ2-6, the V gene TRBV6-1, with D possibly being TRBD2 (7 bases). The CDR3 spans 17 residues. The V end was cut by 8 bases, the J end by 6 bases, with 23 bases between. CDR1 is MNHNS, CDR2 SASEGT, per germline. The CDR3 loop reads CASREGGGGAEANVLTF. CDR3 sequence (DNA): TGTGCCAGCCGAGAAGGAGGGGGGGGCGCGGAGGCCAACGTCCTGACTTTC.

DNA of the CDR3: TGTGCCAGCAGCATGGACGAAAGTTTAGCCGGGGAGCTGTTTTTT. Encoded protein: CASSMDESLAGELFF. The chain joins TRBV5-4 to TRBJ2-2; D ambiguous. Trimming cost V 4 bases and J 6 bases, with 16 bases left between them. CDR1 SGHNT and CDR2 YYREEE come from the germline V gene (reference sequence). The length of the CDR3 is 15 residues. The full variable domain, in which reference TRBV5-4 and TRBJ2-2 provide the parts outside the CDR3, is ETGVTQSPTHLIKTRGQQVTLRCSSQSGHNTVSWYQQALGQGPQFIFQYYREEENGRGNFPPRFSGLQFPNYSSELNVNALELDDSALYLCASSMDESLAGELFFGEGSRLTVL.

The CDR3 DNA follows: TGTGCCAGCAGAGTCTCGGGACAGGGCTCCTACAATGAGCAGTTCTTC. Translation: CASRVSGQGSYNEQFF. This chain uses TRBV27 with TRBJ2-1, with 9 bases that match TRBD1. The germline gives CDR1 MNHEY, CDR2 SMNVEV (reference sequence). The CDR3 covers 16 residues. V lost 6 bases to trimming and J lost 0 bases; unmatched junction nucleotides: 6.

The chain couples TRBV5-1 to TRBJ2-5; D not certain. The DNA end lines up better with TRBJ2-7; the J call may be wrong. The CDR3 length is 14 residues. Looked up from germline, CDR1 is SGHRS and CDR2 is YFSETQ. Written as DNA, the CDR3 is TGCGCCAGCAGCTTGGAAGCGCTACCCTACGAGCAGTACTTC. Residues: CASSLEALPYEQYF.